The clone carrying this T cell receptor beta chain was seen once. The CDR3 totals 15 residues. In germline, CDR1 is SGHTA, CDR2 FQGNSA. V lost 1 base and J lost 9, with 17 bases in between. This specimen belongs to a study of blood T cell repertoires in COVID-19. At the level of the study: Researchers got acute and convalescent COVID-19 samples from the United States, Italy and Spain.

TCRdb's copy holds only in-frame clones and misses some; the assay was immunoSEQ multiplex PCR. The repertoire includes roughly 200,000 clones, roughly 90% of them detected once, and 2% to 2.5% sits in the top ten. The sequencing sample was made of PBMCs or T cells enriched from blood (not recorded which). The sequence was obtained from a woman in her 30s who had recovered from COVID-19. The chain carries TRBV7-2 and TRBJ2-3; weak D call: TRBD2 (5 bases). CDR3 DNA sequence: TGTGCCAGCAGCTTAGGTAGCGACGGAAGGTCGACGCAGTATTTT. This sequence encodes CASSLGSDGRSTQYF.